This TCR beta chain was retrieved from a study of T cells in Graves' hyperthyroidism and ophthalmopathy. This CDR3 is 14 amino acids long. V was clipped by 3 bases and J by 4 bases; unmatched bases: 2. Germline loops: CDR1 LNHDA, CDR2 SQIVND (reference sequence). Amplified regions were TCR beta CDR3 sequences from RNA transcripts. A first-round RT-PCR of the TCR CDR3 used the HTBI primer set. One entry per CDR3 protein, called by TCRdb with MiXCR from the multiplex PCR reads. The table lists 300,000 or so distinct CDR3 sequences, about 17% of them singletons, with less than 70% in the top ten. The sequence derives from an older woman with Graves' ophthalmopathy. Sample: blood. The chain links TRBV19 to TRBJ1-5, with TRBD1 matching over 8 bases. CDR3: CASSIDRGNQPQHF. Written as DNA, the CDR3 is TGTGCCAGTAGTATTGACAGGGGTAATCAGCCCCAGCATTTT.